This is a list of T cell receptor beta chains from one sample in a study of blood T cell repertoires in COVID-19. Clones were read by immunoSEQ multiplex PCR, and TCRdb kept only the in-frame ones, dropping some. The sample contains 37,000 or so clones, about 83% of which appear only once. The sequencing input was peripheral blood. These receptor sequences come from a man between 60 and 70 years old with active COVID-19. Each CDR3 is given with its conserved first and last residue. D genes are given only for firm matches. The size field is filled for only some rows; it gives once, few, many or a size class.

TGCGCCAGCAGCCAAACAGGAATATCCAATCAGCCCCAGCATTTT | CASSQTGISNQPQHF | TRBJ1-5 | once | . | TRBV4-1
TGTGCCAGCAGCCCCACGGCGGGGGGAGGCAACGAGCAGTACTTC | CASSPTAGGGNEQYF | TRBJ2-7 | . | TRBD2 | TRBV7-2
TGTGCCAGCAGGGTCCGGGGATCCTACAATGAGCAGTTCTTC | CASRVRGSYNEQFF | TRBJ2-1 | few | . | TRBV7-2
TGTGCCAGCATCAGGTTGGGCACTGAAGCTTTCTTT | CASIRLGTEAFF | TRBJ1-1 | few | . | TRBV28
TGTGCCAGCAGTTACTCGCCACGAGGGAACACCGGGGAGCTGTTTTTT | CASSYSPRGNTGELFF | TRBJ2-2 | . | . | TRBV6-2/TRBV6-3
TGTGCCAGCAGCTCTCGACAGGGCAACTATGGCTACACCTTC | CASSSRQGNYGYTF | TRBJ1-2 | . | TRBD1 | TRBV11-2
TGCAGTGCTAGTGGCCCGGGACTAGCGGGATACAATGAGCAGTTCTTC | CSASGPGLAGYNEQFF | TRBJ2-1 | once | TRBD2 | TRBV20-1
TGTGCCAGCAGTCCCAACCATCTAGCGGGGGGGCCGAGTGAGCAGTTCTTC | CASSPNHLAGGPSEQFF | TRBJ2-1 | . | TRBD2 | TRBV27
TGCGCCAGCTTACTGACAGGGGCGGACTCACCCCTCCACTTT | CASLLTGADSPLHF | TRBJ1-6 | few | TRBD1 | TRBV10-1
TGTGCCAGCAGGGGGGGACTGGAGCAGTACTTC | CASRGGLEQYF | TRBJ2-7 | . | . | TRBV12-3/TRBV12-4
TGTGCCAGCAGCCTAGAGGGAGGGAGTGGAAACACCATATATTTT | CASSLEGGSGNTIYF | TRBJ1-3 | . | . | TRBV9
TGTGCCAGCGGGGATGGACTAGCTCGGAATCCCTACGAGCAGTACTTC | CASGDGLARNPYEQYF | TRBJ2-7 | . | TRBD2 | TRBV9
TGTGCCAGGGGGGGACGACAGGGAAATTCACCCCTCCACTTT | CARGGRQGNSPLHF | TRBJ1-6 | . | TRBD1 | TRBV2
TGTGCCAGCAGTTCCGGACTAGCGGGTGGGAATGAGCAGTTCTTC | CASSSGLAGGNEQFF | TRBJ2-1 | . | TRBD2 | TRBV2
TGTGCCAGCAGCTTAGAAGGGGGGGCCTCCTACAATGAGCAGTTCTTC | CASSLEGGASYNEQFF | TRBJ2-1 | . | . | TRBV7-2
TGTGCCAGCAGCGTAACCGGGTTAACCGGGGGCACTGAAGCTTTCTTT | CASSVTGLTGGTEAFF | TRBJ1-1 | . | . | TRBV9
TGTGCCAGCAGCAAAGCTCCGCAGCGGGAGTACACCGGGGAGCTGTTTTTT | CASSKAPQREYTGELFF | TRBJ2-2 | once | . | TRBV21-1
TGTGCCAGCAGGCGAGACAGGGCCGCCACCGGGGAGCTGTTTTTT | CASRRDRAATGELFF | TRBJ2-2 | . | TRBD1 | TRBV7-9
TGTGCCAGCAGCTTAGGCCCCGAAGGAGGGCGGACAGATACGCAGTATTTT | CASSLGPEGGRTDTQYF | TRBJ2-3 | . | . | TRBV7-2
TGTGCCAGCAGTTATCCCCAAACCGGGACAGGGAACTCCTACGAGCAGTACTTC | CASSYPQTGTGNSYEQYF | TRBJ2-7 | . | TRBD1 | TRBV6-2/TRBV6-3
TGTGCCAGCAGCTTGGCAGGGGTTGGCTATGGCTACACCTTC | CASSLAGVGYGYTF | TRBJ1-2 | once | . | TRBV5-4
TGTGTCACCACAGGGGGCGGCTACGAGCAGTACTTC | CVTTGGGYEQYF | TRBJ2-7 | . | TRBD1 | TRBV28
TGTGCCAGCAGCGACAGGTACGAGCAGTACTTC | CASSDRYEQYF | TRBJ2-7 | few | . | TRBV7-2
TGTGCCAGCAGCTTACTACCTGAAGCTTTCTTT | CASSLLPEAFF | TRBJ1-1 | few | . | TRBV11-2
TGTGCCAGCAGTCTTCAGGGGGCAATAAAGGGCTACACCTTC | CASSLQGAIKGYTF | TRBJ1-2 | . | TRBD1 | TRBV25-1
TGTGCCAGCAGCTCTAGCGGGAGATTCGCCTACGAGCAGTACTTC | CASSSSGRFAYEQYF | TRBJ2-7 | . | TRBD2 | TRBV7-9
TGTGCCACCAGCAGAGACAGGGGGAGTGAAAAACTGTTTTTT | CATSRDRGSEKLFF | TRBJ1-4 | . | TRBD1 | TRBV15
TGTGCCAGCGCCCAGGGAAGCTCCTACGAGCAGTACTTC | CASAQGSSYEQYF | TRBJ2-7 | once | . | TRBV11-2